This T cell receptor beta chain derives from a study of cytomegalovirus exposure and HLA in healthy donors. Germline V gives CDR1 MGHRA, CDR2 YSYEKL. The CDR3 consists of 16 residues. The V gene end was trimmed by 1 base and the J gene end by 8 bases; junction bases not matched to a gene: 9. Vbeta (60) and Jbeta (13) primers were used in the PCR. The method was immunoSEQ multiplex PCR; TCRdb's version includes in-frame clones alone and lacks a portion of them. This table holds more than 85,000 clones, about 76% found once. About this clone itself: The antigen is not known.

Study-wide points: The study put roughly 160 TCR beta chains on its list as cytomegalovirus-associated.

The specimen was PBMCs. The receptor comes from a man aged 40-49 years in good health and CMV-seronegative. The chain carries TRBV4-1 and TRBJ2-1; 9 bases match TRBD1. The CDR3 DNA sequence: TGCGCCAGCAGCCAAGCCGGGACAGGGTACGGGGATGAGCAGTTCTTC. Translated: CASSQAGTGYGDEQFF.